These 27 T cell receptor beta chains came from one sample sequenced in a study of cytomegalovirus exposure and HLA in healthy donors. TCRdb keeps only in-frame clones here, not all; method: immunoSEQ multiplex PCR. The sample has 150,000 to 200,000 clones, approximately 86% seen once; the top ten hold 2% to 2.5%. Sequenced: PBMCs. The source of these receptors is a young man in good health and CMV-seropositive.

The chain joins TRBV5-1 to TRBJ2-7, with D possibly TRBD1 on 6 matching bases. V lost 4 bases and J 0 bases, leaving 20 bases between the germline ends. The CDR3 consists of 17 residues. Germline-derived CDR1 and CDR2 are SGHRS and YFSETQ. CDR3 residues: CASSPLAGAFPSYEQYF. CDR3 DNA sequence: TGCGCCAGCAGCCCTCTGGCAGGGGCGTTCCCCTCCTACGAGCAGTACTTC.

The chain has TRBV6-5 and TRBJ2-7; 8 bases line up with TRBD1. The CDR3 totals 15 residues. The ends lost 0 bases at V and 2 bases at J; junction bases unmatched: 3. Per the germline V gene, CDR1 is MNHEY and CDR2 is SVGAGI. CDR3 DNA: TGTGCCAGCAGTTACTCCCGGACAGGGCCCTACGAGCAGTACTTC. Protein: CASSYSRTGPYEQYF.

J is TRBJ1-1 and V is TRBV29-1; D may be TRBD1 (6 bases). The CDR3 contains 12 residues. In germline, CDR1 is SQVTM, CDR2 ANQGSEA. V was pared by 7 bases and J by 0 bases, with 9 bases between. CDR3 sequence reads: CSGTALNTEAFF. The CDR3 bases are TGCAGCGGGACAGCCCTGAACACTGAAGCTTTCTTT.

The chain combines TRBV4-3 with TRBJ1-3, with TRBD1 as a possible D gene (6 bases). The CDR3 covers 14 residues. Trimming removed 4 bases from V and 1 base from J, with 8 bases in between. Germline assignment: CDR1 LGHNA and CDR2 YSLEER. The CDR3 DNA reads as TGCGCCAGCAGCCTCGGACAGTCTGGAAACACCATATATTTT. It specifies CASSLGQSGNTIYF.

The chain carries TRBV5-6 and TRBJ1-2; D unclear. Trimming stripped 2 bases from V and 6 bases from J, with 14 bases between. The CDR3 spans 14 residues. Germline V lookup: CDR1 SGHDT, CDR2 YYEEEE. The CDR3 region is CASSFSRGLDGYTF. The DNA for the CDR3 is TGTGCCAGCAGCTTCTCCCGAGGGCTGGATGGCTACACCTTC.

This clone showed up just a few times. The J gene is TRBJ2-7, the V gene TRBV27; D remains ambiguous. The CDR3 length is 13 residues. Per the germline V gene, CDR1 is MNHEY and CDR2 is SMNVEV (reference sequence). V gave up 5 bases and J gave up 6 bases, with 14 bases separating them. The CDR3 loop is CASSPPLPSEQYF. As DNA, the CDR3 is TGTGCCAGCAGTCCCCCACTCCCAAGCGAGCAGTACTTC.

This clone occurred once. The gene calls are TRBV27 and TRBJ1-5, with 10 nucleotides matching TRBD1. CDR3 size: 17 residues. Germline values: CDR1 MNHEY, CDR2 SMNVEV (reference sequence). J gave up 5 bases and V 5 bases, and 12 bases lay outside the gene matches. CDR3 bases: TGTGCCAGCAGTCCGCGGCTCGGACAGGGGGAGGATCAGCCCCAGCATTTT. It translates to CASSPRLGQGEDQPQHF.

The V and J genes are TRBV18 and TRBJ1-1, with 8 bases lining up with TRBD1. Looked up from germline, CDR1 is KGHSH and CDR2 is LQKENI. J gave up 1 base and V 3 bases, and 4 bases lay outside the gene matches. The CDR3 consists of 15 residues. CDR3 nucleotide sequence: TGTGCCAGCTCACCTACGGACAGGGAGAACACTGAAGCTTTCTTT. It yields the protein CASSPTDRENTEAFF. The full variable domain, completed using reference TRBV18 and TRBJ1-1, is NAGVMQNPRHLVRRRGQEARLRCSPMKGHSHVYWYRQLPEEGLKFMVYLQKENIIDESGMPKERFSAEFPKEGPSILRIQQVVRGDSAAYFCASSPTDRENTEAFFGQGTRLTVV.

The rearrangement links TRBV10-1 to TRBJ2-3; 10 bases are shared with TRBD2. CDR1 is WNHNN, CDR2 SYGVQD, per germline (reference sequence). Germline trimming cut 0 bases from V and 5 bases from J; bases unmatched to any gene: 2. The CDR3 is 15 residues long. CDR3 protein: CASSESLAGRDTQYF. CDR3 sequence (DNA): TGCGCCAGCAGTGAGTCACTAGCGGGGCGAGATACGCAGTATTTT.

V usage is TRBV7-9 and J usage is TRBJ1-1; D possibly corresponds to TRBD1 (5 bases). Trimming took 5 bases from V and 2 from J, leaving 21 bases between them. This CDR3 has 17 residues. Germline V lookup: CDR1 SEHNR, CDR2 FQNEAQ (reference sequence). CDR3 residues: CASSPRGVTISNTEAFF. CDR3 DNA: TGTGCCAGCAGCCCACGGGGGGTCACAATCTCTAACACTGAAGCTTTCTTT.

The J gene is TRBJ1-1, the V gene TRBV5-4; D is undetermined. Germline CDR1 and CDR2: SGHNT and YYREEE (reference sequence). V lost 2 bases, J lost 0 bases, and 8 bases lay in between. This CDR3 spans 14 amino acids. The CDR3 nucleotides are TGTGCCAGCAGCTTAAGCCGAATGAACACTGAAGCTTTCTTT. It encodes CASSLSRMNTEAFF.

The chain joins TRBV4-3 to TRBJ2-3; 7 nucleotides agree with TRBD1. V lost 1 base, J lost 5 bases, and 3 bases stayed unmatched. The CDR3 length is 14 residues. Germline loops: CDR1 LGHNA, CDR2 YSLEER. CDR3 sequence: CASSQGTGEDTQYF. In DNA form, the CDR3 reads TGCGCCAGCAGCCAAGGTACAGGGGAAGATACGCAGTATTTT.

This clone is a singleton in its sample. This chain connects TRBV19 to TRBJ1-4, with TRBD1 as a possible D gene (6 bases). Between the trimmed V and J ends, which lost 5 bases and 6 bases, there was a span of 16 bases. The CDR3 runs to 15 residues. Germline V CDR1 and CDR2: LNHDA, SQIVND (reference sequence). Written as DNA, the CDR3 is TGTGCCAGTAGTGTGATGACAGGAGGTGATGAAAAACTGTTTTTT. Its protein product is CASSVMTGGDEKLFF.

This clone was found once. V is TRBV18 and J is TRBJ2-7; D gene uncertain. V lost 2 bases and J 6 bases, leaving 8 bases between the germline ends. Looked up from germline, CDR1 is KGHSH and CDR2 is LQKENI. The CDR3 covers 12 residues. CDR3 region: CASSPFGSEQYF. CDR3 coding DNA: TGTGCCAGCTCACCATTCGGTAGCGAGCAGTACTTC.

The chain couples TRBV6-1 to TRBJ2-7; a weak D match, TRBD2 (7 bases). Germline V gene data show CDR1 as MNHNS and CDR2 as SASEGT. The length of the CDR3 is 13 residues. V lost 8 bases and J lost 6, with 17 bases in between. The CDR3 loop reads CASGVDGGAEQYF. The CDR3 DNA is TGTGCCAGCGGCGTAGATGGGGGGGCCGAGCAGTACTTC.

This clone was recorded once. This sequence joins TRBV4-1 and TRBJ1-3; 7 nucleotides line up with TRBD1. The CDR3 consists of 18 residues. J gave up 0 bases and V 7 bases, and 15 bases lay outside the gene matches. The germline V gene has CDR1 MGHRA and CDR2 YSYEKL. This chain's CDR3 is CASTRRQGSESSGNTIYF. The CDR3 DNA follows: TGCGCCAGCACGAGAAGACAGGGTTCCGAAAGCTCTGGAAACACCATATATTTT.

This rearrangement joins TRBV7-2 to TRBJ1-1, with D maybe TRBD1 (6 bases). V lost 3 bases and J 4 bases, leaving 12 bases between the germline ends. The germline V gene has CDR1 SGHTA and CDR2 FQGNSA. The CDR3 is 14 amino acids. CDR3 DNA: TGTGCCAGCAGCTTCACGACAGGTGCCACTGAAGCTTTCTTT. Amino acid sequence: CASSFTTGATEAFF.

The chain combines TRBV4-1 with TRBJ1-6; tentative D call: TRBD1 (5 bases). Germline CDR1 and CDR2: MGHRA and YSYEKL. The CDR3 is 16 residues long. With 1 base removed from V and 10 bases from J, the gap between germline ends came to 17 bases. The chain's CDR3 is CASSQVGAGGRSPLHF. The CDR3 DNA sequence: TGCGCCAGCAGCCAAGTTGGGGCGGGAGGTCGGTCACCCCTCCACTTT.

The table lists this clone with a count of one. This chain links TRBV9 with TRBJ1-2, with D possibly matching TRBD1 (6 bases). Per germline, CDR1 SGDLS and CDR2 YYNGEE. The CDR3 has 12 amino acids. V was pared by 5 bases and J by 8 bases, with 13 bases between. CDR3 sequence: CASSADSHGYTF. CDR3 DNA sequence: TGTGCCAGCAGTGCGGACAGCCACGGCTACACCTTC.

The rearrangement uses TRBV5-1 and TRBJ2-3; 8 bases align to TRBD2. From germline, CDR1 is SGHRS and CDR2 YFSETQ. The trim removed 4 bases at V and 2 bases at J, leaving 12 bases unmatched. The CDR3 consists of 17 residues. CDR3 residues: CASSLSGTSSNTDTQYF. The DNA of the CDR3 is TGCGCCAGCAGCCTGTCCGGGACTAGTTCTAACACAGATACGCAGTATTTT.

The rearrangement links TRBV14 to TRBJ2-7; 11 positions agree with TRBD2. The V segment lost 0 bases and the J segment 3 bases; nucleotides outside the gene matches: 4. The CDR3 sequence is 16 residues long. In germline, CDR1 is SGHDN, CDR2 FVKESK. The CDR3 region is CASSQESGTSGYEQYF. The CDR3 DNA follows: TGTGCCAGCAGCCAAGAGTCCGGGACTAGCGGCTACGAGCAGTACTTC.

The chain employs TRBV27 and TRBJ2-1, with 8 bases that match TRBD2. This CDR3 has 15 amino acids. Unmatched junction bases numbered 4, after V lost 4 bases and J lost 2 bases. Germline CDR1 and CDR2: MNHEY and SMNVEV (reference sequence). Written as DNA, the CDR3 is TGTGCCAGCAGTTGGGGCGGGGGGCCCTACAATGAGCAGTTCTTC. Protein product: CASSWGGGPYNEQFF.

This clone appeared a single time. The gene calls are TRBV4-3 and TRBJ2-1; 9 nucleotides line up with TRBD2. The CDR3 totals 15 residues. V was clipped by 4 bases and J by 9 bases; unmatched bases: 10. CDR1 is LGHNA, CDR2 YSLEER, per germline. CDR3 protein: CASSPIAGDLIEQFF. CDR3 in DNA: TGCGCCAGCAGCCCAATAGCGGGGGACCTAATTGAGCAGTTCTTC.

The J gene is TRBJ2-6, the V gene TRBV9; 8 bases align to TRBD2. V was pared by 4 bases and J by 0 bases, with 6 bases of the junction left unmatched. Germline lookup yields CDR1 SGDLS and CDR2 YYNGEE. The CDR3 has 17 residues. The CDR3 loop reads CASSPTGTSSGANVLTF. CDR3 coding DNA: TGTGCCAGCAGCCCCACGGGGACTAGCTCTGGGGCCAACGTCCTGACTTTC.

This sequence joins TRBV6-6 and TRBJ2-7; TRBD1 aligns across 8 bases. Germline trimming cut 5 bases from V and 3 bases from J; bases unmatched to any gene: 6. This CDR3 has 14 amino acids. CDR1 is MNHNY and CDR2 is SVGAGI in the germline V gene (reference sequence). In nucleotides, the CDR3 is TGTGCCAGCAGTCTCCAGGGGGCGGGCTACGAGCAGTACTTC. Its translation: CASSLQGAGYEQYF.

The CDR3 DNA is TGCGCCAGCAGCCAAGCCCAGGGCTATGGCTACACCTTC. This translates into CASSQAQGYGYTF. V is TRBV4-3 and J is TRBJ1-2; tentative D call: TRBD1 (5 bases). V was cut by 1 base and J by 4 bases, with 7 bases left in between. The CDR3 runs to 13 residues. Germline lookup yields CDR1 LGHNA and CDR2 YSLEER.

CDR3 bases: TGTGCCTGGACCAGCAGCGGGGGGGGCGCGTTCTATGGCTACACCTTC. Translation gives CAWTSSGGGAFYGYTF. The chain couples TRBV30 to TRBJ1-2, with a tentative D call TRBD1 (6 bases). There are 16 residues in the CDR3. Germline V gene lookup returns CDR1 GTSNPN and CDR2 SVGIG (reference sequence). With 4 bases removed from V and 4 bases from J, the gap between germline ends came to 22 bases.